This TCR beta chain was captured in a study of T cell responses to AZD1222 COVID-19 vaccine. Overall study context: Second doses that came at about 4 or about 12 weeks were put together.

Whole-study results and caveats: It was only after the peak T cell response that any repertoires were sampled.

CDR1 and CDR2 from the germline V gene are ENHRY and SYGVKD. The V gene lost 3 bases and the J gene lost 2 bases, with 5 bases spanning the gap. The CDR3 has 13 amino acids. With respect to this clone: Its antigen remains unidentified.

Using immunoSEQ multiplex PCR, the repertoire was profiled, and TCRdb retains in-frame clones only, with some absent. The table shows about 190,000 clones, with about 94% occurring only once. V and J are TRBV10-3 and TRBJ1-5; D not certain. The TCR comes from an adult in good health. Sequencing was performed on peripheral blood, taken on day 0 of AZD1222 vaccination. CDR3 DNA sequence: TGTGCCATCAGTGATGGAGGCAATCAGCCCCAGCATTTT. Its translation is CAISDGGNQPQHF.